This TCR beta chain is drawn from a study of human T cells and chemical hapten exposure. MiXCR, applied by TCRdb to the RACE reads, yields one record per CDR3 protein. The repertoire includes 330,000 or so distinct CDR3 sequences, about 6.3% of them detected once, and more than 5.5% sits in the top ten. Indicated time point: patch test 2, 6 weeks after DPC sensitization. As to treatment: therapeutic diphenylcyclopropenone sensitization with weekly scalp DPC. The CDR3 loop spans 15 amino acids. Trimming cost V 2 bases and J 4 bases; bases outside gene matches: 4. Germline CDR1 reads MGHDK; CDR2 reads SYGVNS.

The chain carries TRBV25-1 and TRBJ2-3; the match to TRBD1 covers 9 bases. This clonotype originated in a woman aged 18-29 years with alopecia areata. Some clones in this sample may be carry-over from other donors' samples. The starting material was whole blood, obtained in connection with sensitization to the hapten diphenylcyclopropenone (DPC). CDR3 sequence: CASSEDRGVSDTQYF. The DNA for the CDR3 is TGTGCCAGCAGTGAAGACAGGGGGGTATCAGATACGCAGTATTTT.